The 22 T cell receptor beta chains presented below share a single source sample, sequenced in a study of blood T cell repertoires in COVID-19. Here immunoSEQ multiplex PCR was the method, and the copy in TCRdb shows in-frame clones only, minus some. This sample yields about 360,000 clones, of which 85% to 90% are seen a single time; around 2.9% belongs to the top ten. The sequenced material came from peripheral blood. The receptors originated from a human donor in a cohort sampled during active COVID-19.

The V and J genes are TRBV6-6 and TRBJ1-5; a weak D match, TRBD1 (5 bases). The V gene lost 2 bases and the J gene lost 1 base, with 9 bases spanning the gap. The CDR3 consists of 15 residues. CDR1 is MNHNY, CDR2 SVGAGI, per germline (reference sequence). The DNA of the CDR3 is TGTGCCAGCAGTTACGCTGGGGGGAGCAATCAGCCCCAGCATTTT. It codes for CASSYAGGSNQPQHF.

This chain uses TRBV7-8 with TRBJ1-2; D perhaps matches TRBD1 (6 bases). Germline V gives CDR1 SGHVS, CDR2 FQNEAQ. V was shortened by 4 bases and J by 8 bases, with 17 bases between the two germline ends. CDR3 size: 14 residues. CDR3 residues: CASSSRNTGNGYTF. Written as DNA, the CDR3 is TGTGCCAGCAGCTCGAGAAATACAGGGAACGGCTACACCTTC. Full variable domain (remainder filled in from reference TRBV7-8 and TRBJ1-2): GAGVSQSPRYKVAKRGQDVALRCDPISGHVSLFWYQQALGQGPEFLTYFQNEAQLDKSGLPSDRFFAERPEGSVSTLKIQRTQQEDSAVYLCASSSRNTGNGYTFGSGTRLTVV.

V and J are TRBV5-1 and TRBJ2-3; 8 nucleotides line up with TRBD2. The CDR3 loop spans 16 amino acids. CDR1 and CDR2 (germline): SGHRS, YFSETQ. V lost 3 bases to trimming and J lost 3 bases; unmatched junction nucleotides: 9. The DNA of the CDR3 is TGCGCCAGCAGCTCCACAGGAGCGGGAGAGACAGATACGCAGTATTTT. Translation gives CASSSTGAGETDTQYF.

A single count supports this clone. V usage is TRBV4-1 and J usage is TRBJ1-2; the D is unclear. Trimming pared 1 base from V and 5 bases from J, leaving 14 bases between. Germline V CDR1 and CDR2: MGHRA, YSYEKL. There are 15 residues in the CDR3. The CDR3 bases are TGCGCCAGCAGCCAAGGGCAGGCAAACGCGTATGGCTACACCTTC. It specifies CASSQGQANAYGYTF.

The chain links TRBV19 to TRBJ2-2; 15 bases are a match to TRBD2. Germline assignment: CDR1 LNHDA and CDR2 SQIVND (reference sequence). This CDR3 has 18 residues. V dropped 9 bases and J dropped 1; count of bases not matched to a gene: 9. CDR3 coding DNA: TGTGCCAGCGCGGGACTAGCGGGAGGTTTTAAGAACACCGGGGAGCTGTTTTTT. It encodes CASAGLAGGFKNTGELFF.

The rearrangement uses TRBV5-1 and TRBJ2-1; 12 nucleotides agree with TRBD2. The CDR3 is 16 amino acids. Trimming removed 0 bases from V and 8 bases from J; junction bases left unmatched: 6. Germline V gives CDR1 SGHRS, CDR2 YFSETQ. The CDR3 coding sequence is TGCGCCAGCAGCTTGGGACTAGCGGGAGATGCCTATGAGCAGTTCTTC. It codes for CASSLGLAGDAYEQFF.

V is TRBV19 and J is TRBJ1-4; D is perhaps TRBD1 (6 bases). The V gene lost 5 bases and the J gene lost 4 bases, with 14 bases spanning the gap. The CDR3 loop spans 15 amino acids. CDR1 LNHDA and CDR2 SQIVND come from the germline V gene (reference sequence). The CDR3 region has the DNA TGTGCCAGTAGTGCTCAACAGGGTCTTAATGAAAAACTGTTTTTT. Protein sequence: CASSAQQGLNEKLFF. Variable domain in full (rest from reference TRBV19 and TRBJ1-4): DGGITQSPKYLFRKEGQNVTLSCEQNLNHDAMYWYRQDPGQGLRLIYYSQIVNDFQKGDIAEGYSVSREKKESFPLTVTSAQKNPTAFYLCASSAQQGLNEKLFFGSGTQLSVL.

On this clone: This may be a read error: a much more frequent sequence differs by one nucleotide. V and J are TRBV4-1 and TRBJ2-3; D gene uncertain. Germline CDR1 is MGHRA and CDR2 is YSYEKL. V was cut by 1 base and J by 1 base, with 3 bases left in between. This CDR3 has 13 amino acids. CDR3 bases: TGCGCCAGCAGCCAAGCAGGCACAGATACGCAGTATTTT. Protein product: CASSQAGTDTQYF.

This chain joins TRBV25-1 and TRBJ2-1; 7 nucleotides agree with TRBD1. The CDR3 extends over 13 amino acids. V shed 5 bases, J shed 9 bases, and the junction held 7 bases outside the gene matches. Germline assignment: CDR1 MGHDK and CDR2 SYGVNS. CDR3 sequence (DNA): TGTGCCAGCAGTCCCGGCGCAGGGGGTGAGCAGTTCTTC. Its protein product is CASSPGAGGEQFF.

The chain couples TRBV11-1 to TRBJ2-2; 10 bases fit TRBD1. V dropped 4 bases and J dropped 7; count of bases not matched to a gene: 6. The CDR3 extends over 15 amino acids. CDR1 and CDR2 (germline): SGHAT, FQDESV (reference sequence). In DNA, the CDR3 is TGTGCCAGCAGCTCGGGACAGGGGTCGGTCGGGGAGCTGTTTTTT. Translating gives CASSSGQGSVGELFF.

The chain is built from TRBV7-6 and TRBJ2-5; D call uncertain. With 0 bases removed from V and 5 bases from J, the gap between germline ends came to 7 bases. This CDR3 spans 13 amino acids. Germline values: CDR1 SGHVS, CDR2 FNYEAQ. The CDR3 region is CASSLAFVETQYF. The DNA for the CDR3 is TGTGCCAGCAGCTTAGCCTTTGTCGAGACCCAGTACTTC.

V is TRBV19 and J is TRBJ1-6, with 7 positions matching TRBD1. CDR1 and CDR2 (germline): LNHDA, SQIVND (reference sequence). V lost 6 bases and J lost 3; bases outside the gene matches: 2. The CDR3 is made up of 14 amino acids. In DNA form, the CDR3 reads TGTGCCAGTAGCCAGGGGGGCTATAATTCACCCCTCCACTTT. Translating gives CASSQGGYNSPLHF.

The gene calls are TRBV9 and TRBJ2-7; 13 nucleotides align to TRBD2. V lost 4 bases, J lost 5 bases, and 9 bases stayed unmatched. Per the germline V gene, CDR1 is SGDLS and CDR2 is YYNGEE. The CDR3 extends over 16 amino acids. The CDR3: CASSPGLAGAPDEQYF. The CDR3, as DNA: TGTGCCAGCAGCCCCGGACTAGCGGGGGCCCCGGACGAGCAGTACTTC.

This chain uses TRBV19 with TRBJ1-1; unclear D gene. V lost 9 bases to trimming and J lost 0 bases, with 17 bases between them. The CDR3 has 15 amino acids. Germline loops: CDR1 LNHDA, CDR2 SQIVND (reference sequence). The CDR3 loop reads CASRLGGLVNTEAFF. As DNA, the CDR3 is TGTGCCAGCAGGTTGGGAGGGTTGGTGAACACTGAAGCTTTCTTT.

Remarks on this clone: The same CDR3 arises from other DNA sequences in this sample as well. The CDR3 DNA is TGTGCCAGCAGCTTAGATCGGGACTACGAGCAGTACTTC. Protein: CASSLDRDYEQYF. The chain uses TRBV11-2 and TRBJ2-7; tentative D call: TRBD2 (5 bases). The CDR3 extends over 13 amino acids. V dropped 0 bases and J dropped 3 bases, with 6 bases sitting between them. Germline CDR1 and CDR2: SGHAT and FQNNGV.

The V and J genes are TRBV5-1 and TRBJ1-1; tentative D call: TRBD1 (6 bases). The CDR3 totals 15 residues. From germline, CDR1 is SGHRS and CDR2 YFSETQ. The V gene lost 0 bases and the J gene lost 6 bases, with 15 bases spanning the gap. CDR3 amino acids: CASSLAPAGAAEAFF. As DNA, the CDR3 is TGCGCCAGCAGCTTGGCCCCGGCAGGGGCTGCTGAAGCTTTCTTT.

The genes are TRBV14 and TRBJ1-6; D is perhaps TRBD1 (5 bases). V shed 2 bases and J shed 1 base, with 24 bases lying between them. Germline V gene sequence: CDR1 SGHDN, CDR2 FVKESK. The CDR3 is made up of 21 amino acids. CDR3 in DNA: TGTGCCAGCAGCCAATCTATCCGGGCCTCAGGAAAGGGGTCCTATAATTCACCCCTCCACTTT. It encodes CASSQSIRASGKGSYNSPLHF.

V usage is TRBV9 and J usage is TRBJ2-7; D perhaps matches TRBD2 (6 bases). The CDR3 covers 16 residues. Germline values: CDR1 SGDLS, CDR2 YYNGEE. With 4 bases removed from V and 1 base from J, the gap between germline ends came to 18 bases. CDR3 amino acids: CASSPYGGANSYEQYF. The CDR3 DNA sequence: TGTGCCAGCAGCCCCTACGGCGGGGCCAATTCCTACGAGCAGTACTTC.

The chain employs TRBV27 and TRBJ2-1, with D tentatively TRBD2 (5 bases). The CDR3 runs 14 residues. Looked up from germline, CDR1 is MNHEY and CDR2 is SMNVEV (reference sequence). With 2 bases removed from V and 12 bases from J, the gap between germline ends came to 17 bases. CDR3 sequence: CASSLTGASKGQFF. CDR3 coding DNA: TGTGCCAGCAGTTTAACGGGTGCTAGCAAGGGGCAGTTCTTC.

The CDR3 DNA is TGTGCCAGTAGTATAGATAGGGACAACAATGAGCAGTTCTTC. This codes for CASSIDRDNNEQFF. The rearrangement uses TRBV19 and TRBJ2-1; D perhaps matches TRBD1 (6 bases). Germline CDR1 LNHDA, CDR2 SQIVND (reference sequence). V was trimmed by 0 bases and J by 5 bases, leaving 8 bases between them. The CDR3 sequence is 14 residues long.

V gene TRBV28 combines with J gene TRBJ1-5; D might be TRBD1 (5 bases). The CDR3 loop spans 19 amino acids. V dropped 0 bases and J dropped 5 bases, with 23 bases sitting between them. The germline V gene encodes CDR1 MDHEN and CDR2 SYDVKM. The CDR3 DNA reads TGTGCCAGCAGTTTATGGGGATACGTAGGGACTATGGCCTATCAGCCCCAGCATTTT. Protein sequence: CASSLWGYVGTMAYQPQHF. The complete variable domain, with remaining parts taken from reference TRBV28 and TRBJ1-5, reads DVKVTQSSRYLVKRTGEKVFLECVQDMDHENMFWYRQDPGLGLRLIYFSYDVKMKEKGDIPEGYSVSREKKERFSLILESASTNQTSMYLCASSLWGYVGTMAYQPQHFGDGTRLSIL.

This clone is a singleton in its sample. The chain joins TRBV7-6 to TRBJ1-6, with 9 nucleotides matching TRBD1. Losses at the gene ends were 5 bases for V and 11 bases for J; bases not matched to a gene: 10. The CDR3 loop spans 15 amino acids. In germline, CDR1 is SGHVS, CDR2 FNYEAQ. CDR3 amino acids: CASSPWTGDGTPLHF. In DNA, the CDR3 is TGTGCCAGCAGCCCGTGGACAGGGGATGGGACACCCCTCCACTTT.